The T cell receptor beta chain described here comes from a study of T cells in Graves' hyperthyroidism and ophthalmopathy (dated by TCRdb to between 2019 and 2020). The study in broad terms: Peripheral blood was collected at initial diagnosis, before any treatment. To identify TCR V-J signatures that set the groups apart, the researchers used a discovery cohort of more than 95 patients, made up of under 45 with Graves' ophthalmopathy and about 55 with stable Graves' hyperthyroidism. Whether ophthalmopathy could be predicted prospectively was tested in an independent validation cohort made up of roughly 19 hyperthyroidism patients plus 17 patients who later progressed to ophthalmopathy. The roughly 90 discovery patients were divided at random into training and test sets in a 7:3 ratio. In addition, the study compared T-cell repertoires in thyroid tissue and in blood from several Graves' hyperthyroidism patients. Once sampling was done, hyperthyroidism patients were given methimazole at a starting dose of 30 mg daily, whereas ophthalmopathy patients were given high-dose intravenous methylprednisolone. TCR Vbeta CDR3 sequencing of roughly 140 peripheral blood samples (under 45 ophthalmopathy, 75 to 80 hyperthyroidism and some 17 progressor patients) is reported in the paper. What the authors observed across the whole study: A 13 V-J signature model separated ophthalmopathy from stable hyperthyroidism, with over 85% sensitivity and around 84% specificity in cross-validation and 80%/75% in testing. No statistical method was used to fix the sample size in advance, and group allocation was not hidden from the investigators. Most expanded thyroid clonotypes (frequency above 0.001) were also detected in blood, suggesting blood repertoires may reflect thyroid immune responses. In validation, progression to ophthalmopathy was predicted by the model with nearly 71% sensitivity and 72.22% specificity, a median of around 6.5 months before onset.

The CDR3 spans 14 residues, from the cysteine through the phenylalanine. The CDR3 DNA has 42 bases and is translated from base 1. Compared with germline, V lacks 7 bases and J lacks 9 bases; bases without a gene match: 5. CDR1 is given as SGHDN and CDR2 as FVKESK, both from the germline V gene. TCR beta CDR3 regions were amplified from RNA transcripts. For the first round of RT-PCR on the TCR CDR3, the HTBI primer set was used together with the Qiagen OneStep RT-PCR kit. Libraries were constructed in a second round of multiplex PCR, after which size selection and purification were carried out. Paired-end sequencing of the libraries was performed with 100 bp reads on an Illumina HiSeq2000. The study's own analysis went as follows. SOAPnuke was used to process the raw data, with reads discarded if the reads contained adapters or uncalled bases, had a mean Phred below 15, or lacked an exact constant-primer or identifier match. High-quality paired reads were merged using COPE v1.2.5, and each unique nucleotide sequence was defined as a clonotype. MiTCR v1.1 was used to align the clonotypes against IMGT TRBV, TRBD and TRBJ reference segments. Only V-J combinations with frequency above 0.0001, covering 99% to 99.2% of repertoires, were analysed. The TCS score was defined as the ratio of F50 (clonal expansion) to E x V (chaos), calculated using BLOSUM62-based TCRdist between CDR3 peptides within each V-J. Welch's t-statistics and random forest reduced around 550 V-J features to 13, which were used in a naive Bayes classifier (R e1071). TCRdb took the public reads, trimmed them with fastp at Q25, ran MiXCR for clone calling and kept in-frame beta chains. All rows with the same CDR3 protein become a single entry with the most common DNA and genes. The V and J calls shown here were made by TCRdb, not taken from the authors' results. Within this sample are about 530,000 distinct CDR3 sequences, with roughly 18% of them counted one time only. Together, the top ten hold around 17% of the sample.

To note about this clonotype: The antigen this receptor binds is unknown. The record has no base qualities; no much larger clone is one base away.

Moderately to severely active disease, a Clinical Activity Score of at least 3, a NOSPECS grade of at least 4, and a duration under 3 months were present in ophthalmopathy patients. Any patient with an uncontrolled infection, another autoimmune disease, pregnancy or lactation was excluded. Clinical symptoms, serum thyroxine and TRAb, thyroid ultrasound, and orbital computed tomography formed the basis for the diagnoses. PBMCs were isolated from about 9.1 ml of fresh peripheral blood by Ficoll-Paque density gradient centrifugation. Trizol reagent was used to extract total RNA, and RNA quality was then checked on an Agilent 2100 Bioanalyzer.

The chain is made from TRBV14 and TRBJ2-1, with 14 bases aligning to TRBD2. The sequenced material came from blood. The origin of this receptor is a woman aged 18-35 years with Graves' ophthalmopathy. The CDR3: CASTGLAGVGEQFF. The nucleotide sequence reads TGTGCCAGCACGGGACTAGCGGGAGTTGGTGAGCAGTTCTTC.